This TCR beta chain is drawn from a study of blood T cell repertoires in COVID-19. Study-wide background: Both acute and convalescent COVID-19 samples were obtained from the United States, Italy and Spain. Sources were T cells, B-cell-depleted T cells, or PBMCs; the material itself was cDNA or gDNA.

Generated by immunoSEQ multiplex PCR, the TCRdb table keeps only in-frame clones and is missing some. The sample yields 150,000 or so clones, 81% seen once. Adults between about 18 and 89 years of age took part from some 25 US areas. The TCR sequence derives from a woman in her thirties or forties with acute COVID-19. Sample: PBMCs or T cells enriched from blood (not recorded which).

The CDR3 is CSVERTTDGLAGGEQETQYF. DNA for the CDR3: TGCAGCGTTGAAAGAACGACTGACGGGCTAGCGGGAGGCGAGCAAGAGACCCAGTACTTC. This sequence joins TRBV29-1 and TRBJ2-5, with 11 bases that match TRBD2. The trim removed 2 bases at V and 2 bases at J, leaving 19 bases unmatched. This CDR3 contains 20 residues. Germline lookup yields CDR1 SQVTM and CDR2 ANQGSEA.